This T cell receptor (beta chain) was sequenced for a study of OX40 agonist ivuxolimab in advanced cancers. Study details: Patients assigned to dose escalation were diagnosed with hepatocellular carcinoma, melanoma, renal cell or head and neck cancer. Study-level findings and limits: There was clonal expansion of CD4+ and CD8+ blood T cells by week 6 at 0.1 to 3.0 mg/kg. Clonal expansion among partial responders at 0.1-3.0 mg/kg ranked near the lowest. Also present in some nonresponders was a low level of normalized T-cell clonal expansion.

Germline-derived CDR1 and CDR2 are KGHSH and LQKENI. This CDR3 spans 17 amino acids. V was pared by 2 bases and J by 4 bases, with 17 bases between. As regards this clone: The antigen remains undetermined.

Only in-frame clones appear in the TCRdb table, and some are missing; sequencing was by immunoSEQ multiplex PCR. Of about 62,000 clones in the sample, 85% were seen once. V gene TRBV18 combines with J gene TRBJ2-2, with D perhaps TRBD1 or TRBD2 (6 bases each). Sequencing was performed on CD4+ or CD8+ T cells sorted from blood, taken in a trial of the OX40 agonist ivuxolimab. This TCR was recovered from an adult with an advanced solid tumor such as melanoma, head and neck, liver or kidney cancer. CDR3 DNA: TGTGCCAGCTCACCAGGACTCGGCAGGGGAGGCACCGGGGAGCTGTTTTTT. This sequence encodes CASSPGLGRGGTGELFF.